Listed below are T cell receptor beta chains from one sample, sequenced in a study of CD8+ T cells in alopecia areata. Assay used: immunoSEQ multiplex PCR; TCRdb lists only in-frame clones, some missing. This sample has about 5,900 clones; around 60% occur once, and the top ten carry 8.6%. Sequenced here: skin, sampled at approximately week 34, from a patient treated with tofacitinib. The receptors originated from a human donor with alopecia areata. Both conserved end residues are trimmed from each CDR3. Each record gives: V gene, CDR3 length, CDR3 protein.

>TRBV5-1|14
ASSSGLTNSYNEQF
>TRBV10-3|11
AISESRDSPLH
>TRBV19|14
ASSHGTPRGGDTQY
>TRBV6-6|12
ASRSGQENYGYT
>TRBV5-8|9
AGGGMETQY
>TRBV11-1|12
ASSLVQGAYEQY
>TRBV6-6|12
ASSTGQGGSPLH
>TRBV6-5|11
ASSYGGANGYT
>TRBV7-2|12
ASSLGGLNYEQY
>TRBV2|17
ASSGPGYRYKSRANVLT
>TRBV29-1|13
SVTSGPSGRNEQF
>TRBV2|10
ASKTSSHEQY
>TRBV7-9|14
ASSLIWTAPYNEQF
>TRBV6-6|9
ASGQVNEQY
>TRBV19|12
ASRRQGQNYGYT
>TRBV6-6|11
ASSYDRGNTIY
>TRBV27|12
ASSSHWGNYGYT
>TRBV30|12
AWSEGPGRSPLH
>TRBV18|11
ASSPGAPVGYT
>TRBV4-1|14
ASSQPLAGLYNEQF
>TRBV10-2|16
ASSVYFGQGLRSGELF
>TRBV28|14
ASKGRRQGKVPEAF
>TRBV5-5|13
ASTRGSGQRNEQY
>TRBV5-5|11
ASSSLDSYGYT
>TRBV6-4|16
ASSLGGSRQSRANVLT
>TRBV7-9|12
ASSHGTGRTEAF
>TRBV19|14
ASSIYGGLAGGIQF
>TRBV18|14
ASSPPVRGSYNEQF
>TRBV9|12
ASSVGTENTEAF
>TRBV7-8|15
ASSLVFAGGYPDTQY
>TRBV5-1|10
ASSFDRDRDF
>TRBV19|15
ASSIRDRKNSNQPQH
>TRBV14|14
ASSQNGLLNTDTQY
>TRBV5-6|11
ASSSIMNTEAF
>TRBV4-2|13
ASSQDGTSTYEQY
>TRBV4-1|15
ASSPHRTSGRRVIQY
>TRBV6-1|13
ASSETSGGTDTQY
>TRBV30|11
AWRRTSSYEQY
>TRBV6-5|12
ASSPLGIDTEAF
>TRBV29-1|11
SSHSGVNTEAF
>TRBV12-5|12
ASGLGENYNEQF
>TRBV20-1|8
SALGDEQF
>TRBV6-1|12
ASSETDRIYGYT
>TRBV7-5|21
VRSLAGLFSCPLVWEPNEKLF
>TRBV7-9|13
ASSLAGPIYNEQF
>TRBV6-5|13
ASRQKGGMNTEAF
>TRBV11-2|11
ASSTQGGTEAF